A single sample gave rise to the 11 T cell receptor beta chains below, sequenced in a study of T cells in Graves' hyperthyroidism and ophthalmopathy. It was RNA transcripts that yielded the amplified TCR beta CDR3 regions. Primed by the HTBI set, a first-round RT-PCR was run on the TCR CDR3. MiXCR, run by TCRdb on the multiplex PCR reads, gives a single entry per CDR3 protein. The top ten clones hold under 20% of a sample with under 700,000 distinct CDR3 sequences, approximately 15% of them seen once. The sample was blood. The receptor source for this set is a woman between 18 and 29 years old with Graves' hyperthyroidism.

This clonotype came up many times. V gene TRBV3-1 combines with J gene TRBJ1-5, with 8 bases identical to TRBD1. Trimming removed 2 bases from V and 7 bases from J; junction bases left unmatched: 4. This CDR3 has 14 residues. Germline V gene data show CDR1 as LGHDT and CDR2 as YNNKEL (reference sequence). The CDR3 sequence: CASSQQGARQPQHF. The CDR3 nucleotides read TGTGCCAGCAGCCAACAGGGGGCTAGGCAGCCCCAGCATTTT.

This clonotype appeared a few times. The chain joins TRBV15 to TRBJ1-1; no reliable D call. The germline V gene encodes CDR1 LNHNV and CDR2 YYDKDF (reference sequence). This CDR3 spans 13 amino acids. V dropped 3 bases and J dropped 1 base, with 6 bases sitting between them. Written as DNA, the CDR3 is TGTGCCACCAGCAGGATAGGGAACACTGAAGCTTTCTTT. Encoded protein: CATSRIGNTEAFF.

This clonotype came up a few times. V gene TRBV19 combines with J gene TRBJ1-2; D ambiguous. The CDR3 has 11 residues. V was shortened by 6 bases and J by 4 bases, with 6 bases between the two germline ends. Germline V gene sequence: CDR1 LNHDA, CDR2 SQIVND (reference sequence). The CDR3 loop is CASSKLYGYTF. In nucleotides, the CDR3 is TGTGCCAGTAGCAAGCTCTATGGCTACACCTTC.

This chain uses TRBV7-6 with TRBJ2-5; TRBD1 matches at 10 bases. CDR1 and CDR2 (germline): SGHVS, FNYEAQ. The CDR3 covers 13 residues. Trimming took 5 bases from V and 13 from J; bases not matched to a gene: 10. In nucleotides, the CDR3 is TGTGCCAGCAGCCTAAGACAGGGGGCGGCCCCGTACTTC. Amino acids: CASSLRQGAAPYF.

The chain is built from TRBV30 and TRBJ1-2; D uncertain. Trimming took 2 bases from V and 7 from J, leaving 14 bases between them. The CDR3 totals 13 residues. Germline V lookup: CDR1 GTSNPN, CDR2 SVGIG (reference sequence). As DNA, the CDR3 is TGTGCCTGGAGTCCGCTACTTGGGAGTGGCTACACCTTC. Its translation: CAWSPLLGSGYTF. The entire variable domain, with the rest obtained from reference TRBV30 and TRBJ1-2, is as follows: SQTIHQWPATLVQPVGSPLSLECTVEGTSNPNLYWYRQAAGRGLQLLFYSVGIGQISSEVPQNLSASRPQDRQFILSSKKLLLSDSGFYLCAWSPLLGSGYTFGSGTRLTVV.

This sequence joins TRBV14 and TRBJ2-1; possibly TRBD2 for D (6 bases). The CDR3 covers 17 residues. Germline V gene data show CDR1 as SGHDN and CDR2 as FVKESK. Trimming took 6 bases from V and 7 from J, leaving 25 bases between them. The DNA for the CDR3 is TGTGCCAGCAGTCGACTAGATACAATTGTAGTGGTTAATGAGCAGTTCTTC. Protein sequence: CASSRLDTIVVVNEQFF.

The CDR3 nucleotides are TGTGCCAGCAGCTTCCAGGCTACCCAAGAGACCCAGTACTTC. It yields the protein CASSFQATQETQYF. The chain has TRBV5-6 and TRBJ2-5; D gene ambiguous. The CDR3 covers 14 residues. Trimming left V 2 bases short and J 1 base short, with 9 bases between. CDR1 SGHDT and CDR2 YYEEEE come from the germline V gene.

The chain uses TRBV5-1 and TRBJ1-2; unclear D gene. This CDR3 region has 16 residues. Germline V CDR1 and CDR2: SGHRS, YFSETQ. V shed 5 bases and J shed 4 bases, with 21 bases lying between them. The CDR3 is CASRHNGRAAFYGYTF. The CDR3 region has the DNA TGCGCCAGCAGACATAACGGACGGGCTGCCTTCTATGGCTACACCTTC.

At least ten counts were recorded for this clonotype. This chain joins TRBV20-1 and TRBJ2-3; no reliable D call. The CDR3 totals 12 residues. The V gene lost 1 base and the J gene lost 6 bases, with 8 bases spanning the gap. The V gene's germline CDR1 is DFQATT and CDR2 SNEGSKA (reference sequence). CDR3 residues: CSARVPEDTQYF. The DNA of the CDR3 is TGCAGTGCTAGAGTCCCGGAGGATACGCAGTATTTT.

The chain couples TRBV29-1 to TRBJ2-7; D gene uncertain. The length of the CDR3 is 10 residues. Germline V CDR1 and CDR2: SQVTM, ANQGSEA. V shed 4 bases and J shed 4 bases, with 5 bases lying between them. The CDR3 region has the DNA TGCAGCGTTGTGGGTTACGAGCAGTACTTC. Translating it yields CSVVGYEQYF.

This clonotype was seen at least ten times. The rearrangement uses TRBV11-2 and TRBJ2-7; D gene unclear. Trimming took 1 base from V and 3 from J, leaving 10 bases between them. Germline assignment: CDR1 SGHAT and CDR2 FQNNGV. The CDR3 runs to 14 residues. The CDR3 region is CASSLGWPDYEQYF. CDR3 nucleotide sequence: TGTGCCAGCAGCTTAGGGTGGCCCGACTACGAGCAGTACTTC.